The 5 T cell receptor beta chains given below trace back to one sample, sequenced in a study of response to subunit inactivated influenza vaccine. In TCRdb, the RT-PCR reads were re-called with MiXCR into one record per CDR3 protein. The top ten hold more than 9% of the sample, which has about 650,000 distinct CDR3 sequences, 15% to 18% seen once. This specimen was PBMCs from blood, taken roughly 12 days after vaccination. The receptors derive from a man in his forties or fifties who received an inactivated influenza vaccine.

Many counts were recorded for this clonotype. The rearrangement joins TRBV27 to TRBJ2-7; no definite D call. This CDR3 region has 11 residues. The V and J ends lost 6 bases and 6 bases respectively, with 9 bases between them. In germline, CDR1 is MNHEY, CDR2 SMNVEV (reference sequence). CDR3 in amino acids: CASSHGLEQYF. CDR3 coding DNA: TGTGCCAGCAGCCACGGGCTCGAGCAGTACTTC.

CDR3 DNA: TGTGCCAGCAGCGTATTTCAGAACACTGAAGCTTTCTTT. The encoded protein is CASSVFQNTEAFF. The chain carries TRBV9 and TRBJ1-1; D ambiguous. V lost 1 base to trimming and J lost 1 base, with 5 bases between them. Germline V gives CDR1 SGDLS, CDR2 YYNGEE. The CDR3 extends over 13 amino acids.

The rearrangement joins TRBV15 to TRBJ2-1; 10 bases map to TRBD2. The V and J ends lost 0 bases and 5 bases, in that order; junction bases with no gene match: 4. Germline assignment: CDR1 LNHNV and CDR2 YYDKDF (reference sequence). CDR3 length: 16 residues. The CDR3 DNA reads TGTGCCACCAGCAGAGATCAGGGACTAGCGAACAATGAGCAGTTCTTC. Encoded protein: CATSRDQGLANNEQFF.

This clonotype was detected many times. The rearrangement uses TRBV12-3 or TRBV12-4 and TRBJ2-3, with D possibly TRBD2 on 6 matching bases. The germline V and J ends were trimmed by 6 bases and 1 base, with 11 bases remaining between them. The CDR3 contains 14 residues. CDR3 nucleotides: TGTGCCAGCAGATTCGGGACTCGCACAGATACGCAGTATTTT. It is translated as CASRFGTRTDTQYF.

This chain connects TRBV20-1 to TRBJ2-7; D remains ambiguous. Germline V CDR1 and CDR2: DFQATT, SNEGSKA (reference sequence). The CDR3 consists of 12 residues. Trimming removed 4 bases from V and 2 bases from J, with 9 bases in between. CDR3 loop: CSATPGPYEQYF. CDR3 DNA sequence: TGCAGTGCTACCCCGGGCCCCTACGAGCAGTACTTC.